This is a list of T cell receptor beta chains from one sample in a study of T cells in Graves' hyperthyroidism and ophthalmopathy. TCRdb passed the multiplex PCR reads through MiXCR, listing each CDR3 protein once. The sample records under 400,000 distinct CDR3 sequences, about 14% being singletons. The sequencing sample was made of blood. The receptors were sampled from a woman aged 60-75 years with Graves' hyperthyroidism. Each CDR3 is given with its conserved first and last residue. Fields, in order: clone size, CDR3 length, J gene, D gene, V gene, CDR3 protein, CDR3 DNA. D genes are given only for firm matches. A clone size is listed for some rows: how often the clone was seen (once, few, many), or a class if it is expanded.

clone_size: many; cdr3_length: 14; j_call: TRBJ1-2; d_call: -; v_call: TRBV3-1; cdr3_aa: CASSQVSGLHGYTF; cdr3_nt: TGTGCCAGCAGCCAAGTCTCCGGACTACATGGCTACACCTTC
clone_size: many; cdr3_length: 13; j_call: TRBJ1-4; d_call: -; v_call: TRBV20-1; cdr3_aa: CSAKQDGPEKLFF; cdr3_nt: TGCAGTGCTAAACAGGACGGCCCAGAAAAACTGTTTTTT
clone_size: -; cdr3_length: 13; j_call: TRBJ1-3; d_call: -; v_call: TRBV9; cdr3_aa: CASSVEGWNTIYF; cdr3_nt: TGTGCCAGCAGCGTAGAAGGTTGGAACACCATATATTTT
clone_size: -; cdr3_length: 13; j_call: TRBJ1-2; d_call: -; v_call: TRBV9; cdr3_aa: CASSVVANYGYTF; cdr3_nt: TGTGCCAGCAGCGTAGTCGCTAACTATGGCTACACCTTC
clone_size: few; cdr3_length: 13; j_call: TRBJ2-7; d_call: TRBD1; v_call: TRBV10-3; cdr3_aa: CASTGTAGYEQYF; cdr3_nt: TGTGCCAGCACCGGGACAGCCGGGTACGAGCAGTACTTC
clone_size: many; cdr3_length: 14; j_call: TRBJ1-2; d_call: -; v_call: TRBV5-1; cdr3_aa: CASSPKASGYGYTF; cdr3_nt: TGCGCCAGCAGCCCAAAGGCCAGCGGATATGGCTACACCTTC
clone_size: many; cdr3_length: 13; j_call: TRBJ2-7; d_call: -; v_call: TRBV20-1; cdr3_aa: CSASERISYEQYF; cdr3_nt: TGCAGTGCTAGCGAACGTATCTCCTACGAGCAGTACTTC
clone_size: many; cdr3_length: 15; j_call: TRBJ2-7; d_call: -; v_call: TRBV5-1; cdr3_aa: CASSPGRTGSYEQYF; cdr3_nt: TGCGCCAGCAGCCCGGGGAGGACAGGTTCCTACGAGCAGTACTTC
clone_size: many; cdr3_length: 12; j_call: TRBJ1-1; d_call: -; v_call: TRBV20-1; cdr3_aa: CSARSTGPEAFF; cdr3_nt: TGCAGTGCTAGGAGTACAGGTCCCGAAGCTTTCTTT
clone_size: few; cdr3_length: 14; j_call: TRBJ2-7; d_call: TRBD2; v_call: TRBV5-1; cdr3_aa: CASSLRGEVYEQYF; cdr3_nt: TGCGCCAGCAGCCTGCGGGGGGAGGTCTACGAGCAGTACTTC
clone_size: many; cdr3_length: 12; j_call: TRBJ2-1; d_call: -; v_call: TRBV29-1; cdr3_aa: CSVDRGVPEQFF; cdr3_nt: TGCAGCGTTGACAGGGGGGTCCCTGAGCAGTTCTTC
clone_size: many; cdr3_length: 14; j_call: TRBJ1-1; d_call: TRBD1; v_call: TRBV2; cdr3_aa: CASSESTGATEAFF; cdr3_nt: TGTGCCAGCAGTGAGAGTACAGGGGCCACTGAAGCTTTCTTT
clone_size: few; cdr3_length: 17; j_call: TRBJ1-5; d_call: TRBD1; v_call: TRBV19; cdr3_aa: CASSIGTEFLGYQPQHF; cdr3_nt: TGTGCCAGTAGTATTGGGACAGAATTTTTAGGTTATCAGCCCCAGCATTTT
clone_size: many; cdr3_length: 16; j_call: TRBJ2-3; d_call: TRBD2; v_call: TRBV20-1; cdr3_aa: CSARGSGGSSTDTQYF; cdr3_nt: TGCAGTGCTAGAGGTAGCGGGGGGTCTAGCACAGATACGCAGTATTTT
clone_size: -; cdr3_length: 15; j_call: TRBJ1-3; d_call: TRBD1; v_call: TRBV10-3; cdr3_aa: CAINKQGGSGNTIYF; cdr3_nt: TGTGCCATCAACAAACAGGGGGGCTCTGGAAACACCATATATTTT
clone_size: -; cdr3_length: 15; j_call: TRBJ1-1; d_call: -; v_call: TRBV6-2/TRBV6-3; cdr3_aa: CASSHDSQGSTEAFF; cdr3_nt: TGTGCCAGCAGCCACGATTCTCAGGGATCTACTGAAGCTTTCTTT
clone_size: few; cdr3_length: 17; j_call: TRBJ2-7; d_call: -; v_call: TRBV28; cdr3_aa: CASSFLWETRSAYEQYF; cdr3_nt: TGTGCCAGCAGTTTTTTGTGGGAAACTAGGTCAGCCTACGAGCAGTACTTC
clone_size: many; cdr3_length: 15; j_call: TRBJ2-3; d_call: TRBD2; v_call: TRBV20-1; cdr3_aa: CSAPLAGSNTDTQYF; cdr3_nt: TGCAGTGCTCCGTTAGCGGGAAGCAACACAGATACGCAGTATTTT
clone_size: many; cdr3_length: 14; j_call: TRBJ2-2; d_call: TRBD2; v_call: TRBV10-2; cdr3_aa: CASRLAGGSGELFF; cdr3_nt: TGCGCCAGCAGACTAGCGGGAGGGTCCGGGGAGCTGTTTTTT
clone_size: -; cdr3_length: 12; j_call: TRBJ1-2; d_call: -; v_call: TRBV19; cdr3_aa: CASSSSYRSYTF; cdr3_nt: TGTGCCAGTAGTTCTTCTTATAGGAGCTACACCTTC
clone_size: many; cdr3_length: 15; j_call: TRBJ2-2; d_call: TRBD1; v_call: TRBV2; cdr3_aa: CASGQGANPTGELFF; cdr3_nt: TGTGCCAGCGGACAGGGGGCAAACCCCACCGGGGAGCTGTTTTTT
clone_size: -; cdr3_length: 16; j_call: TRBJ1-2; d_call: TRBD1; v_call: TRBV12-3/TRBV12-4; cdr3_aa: CASSLGQGATIYGYTF; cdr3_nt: TGTGCCAGCAGTTTGGGGCAGGGGGCGACTATATATGGCTACACCTTC
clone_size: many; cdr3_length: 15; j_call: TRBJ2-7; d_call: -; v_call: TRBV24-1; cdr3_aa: CATSAAGTGEDEQYF; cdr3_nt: TGTGCCACCAGTGCCGCGGGAACAGGGGAGGACGAGCAGTACTTC
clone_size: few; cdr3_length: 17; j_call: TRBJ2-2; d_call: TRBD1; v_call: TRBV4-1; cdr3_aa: CASSRNGGQGASGELFF; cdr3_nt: TGCGCCAGCAGCCGCAACGGGGGACAGGGGGCGTCCGGGGAGCTGTTTTTT
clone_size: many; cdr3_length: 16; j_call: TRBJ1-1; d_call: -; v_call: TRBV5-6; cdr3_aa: CASSLLGDAAYTEAFF; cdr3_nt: TGTGCCAGCAGCCTGTTAGGGGACGCGGCGTACACTGAAGCTTTCTTT
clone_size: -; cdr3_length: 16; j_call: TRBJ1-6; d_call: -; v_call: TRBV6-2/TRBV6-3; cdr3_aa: CASNRLQGSYNSPLHF; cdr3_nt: TGTGCCAGCAACAGACTACAGGGTTCCTATAATTCACCCCTCCACTTT
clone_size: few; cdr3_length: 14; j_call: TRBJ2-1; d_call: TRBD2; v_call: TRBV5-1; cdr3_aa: CASSLVPGGDEQFF; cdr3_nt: TGCGCCAGCAGCCTAGTACCCGGGGGGGATGAGCAGTTCTTC
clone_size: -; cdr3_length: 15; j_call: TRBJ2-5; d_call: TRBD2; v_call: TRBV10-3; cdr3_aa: CAISGTSGRIETQYF; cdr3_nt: TGTGCCATCAGTGGGACTAGCGGGAGAATAGAGACCCAGTACTTC
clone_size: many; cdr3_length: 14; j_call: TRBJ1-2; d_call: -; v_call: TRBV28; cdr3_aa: CASGGFSHNYGYTF; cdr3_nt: TGTGCCAGCGGGGGCTTTTCCCATAACTATGGCTACACCTTC
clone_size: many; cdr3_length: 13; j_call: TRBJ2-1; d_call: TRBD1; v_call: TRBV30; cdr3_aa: CAWNPDRDHEQFF; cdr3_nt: TGTGCCTGGAACCCGGACAGGGACCATGAGCAGTTCTTC
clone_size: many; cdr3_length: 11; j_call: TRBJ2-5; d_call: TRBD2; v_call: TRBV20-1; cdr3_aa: CSASLMGGEYF; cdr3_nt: TGCAGTGCTAGTTTAATGGGAGGGGAGTACTTC